This TCR beta chain was captured by sequencing in a study of blood T cells in healthy people across ages. Whole-study context: There was about one barcoded beta molecule captured by template switching per two T cells.

The study recruited healthy Caucasian donors from Russia who were aged roughly 6 to 100. A second PCR of roughly 7 to 11 cycles used a sample-barcoded 5' primer and a J-beta primer mix. TCRdb reanalysed the 5' RACE reads using MiXCR and keeps one entry per CDR3 protein. This sample carries around 1,900,000 distinct CDR3 sequences, approximately 39% of them seen once, and the ten largest clones take 20% to 25%. Germline CDR1 SEHNR, CDR2 FQNEAQ (reference sequence). There are 19 residues in the CDR3. Losses at the gene ends were 1 base for V and 5 bases for J; bases not matched to a gene: 16. This chain joins TRBV7-9 and TRBJ2-5, with TRBD2 identical over 10 bases. The receptor comes from a human donor in good health. The sequencing input was blood. The CDR3 DNA reads as TGTGCCAGCAGCTTAGAGGAAGGGACTAGCGCCGACCTTCCGGAGACCCAGTACTTC. This encodes CASSLEEGTSADLPETQYF.